This T cell receptor (beta chain) is from a study of cytomegalovirus exposure and HLA in healthy donors. PCR employed 60 Vbeta and 13 Jbeta primers. Assay: immunoSEQ multiplex PCR; the TCRdb copy retains only in-frame clones and omits some. The table includes approximately 120,000 clones, 78% detected once. Germline CDR1 and CDR2: SEHNR and FQNEAQ (reference sequence). CDR3 length: 12 residues. Study conclusions and caveats: For cytomegalovirus status, the classifier reportedly gave diagnoses with high specificity and sensitivity. TRBV6-2, TRBV6-3 and some other V segments were excluded as indistinguishable. One later analysis reportedly identified an Asian-associated ancestry cluster that showed fewer N-insertions than the approximately 710-donor mean.

A remark on this clone: No antigen is known for it. The junction does not match germline at one end; this may be a read error.

The chain is built from TRBV7-9 and TRBJ1-1, with a possible D match to TRBD1 (5 bases). This clonotype was obtained from a woman in her thirties or forties in good health and CMV-seronegative. The sequenced material came from PBMCs. The DNA of the CDR3 is TGTGCCAGCAGCCTCAGCGACGGTGAAGGGGTCTTT. As protein: CASSLSDGEGVF.